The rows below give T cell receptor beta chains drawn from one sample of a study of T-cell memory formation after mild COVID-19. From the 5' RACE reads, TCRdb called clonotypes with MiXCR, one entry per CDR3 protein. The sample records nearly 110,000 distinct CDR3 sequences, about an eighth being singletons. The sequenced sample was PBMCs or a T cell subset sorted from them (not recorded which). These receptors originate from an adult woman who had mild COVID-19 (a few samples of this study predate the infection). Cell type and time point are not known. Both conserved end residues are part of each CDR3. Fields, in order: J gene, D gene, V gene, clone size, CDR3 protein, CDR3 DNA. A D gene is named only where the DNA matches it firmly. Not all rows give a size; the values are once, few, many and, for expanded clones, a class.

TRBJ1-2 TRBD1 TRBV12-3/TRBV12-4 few CASTRDREAFYGYTF TGTGCCAGCACCCGAGACAGGGAGGCGTTCTATGGCTACACCTTC
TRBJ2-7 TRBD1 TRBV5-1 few CASSLAGTGDEQYF TGCGCCAGCAGCTTGGCCGGGACAGGGGATGAGCAGTACTTC
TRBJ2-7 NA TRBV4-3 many CASSPGQTYEQYF TGCGCCAGCAGCCCAGGACAGACTTACGAGCAGTACTTC
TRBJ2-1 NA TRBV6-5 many CASSYGQDSNEQFF TGTGCCAGCAGTTACGGTCAGGATAGTAATGAGCAGTTCTTC
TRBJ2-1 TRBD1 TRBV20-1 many CSARDQGQGVYNEQFF TGCAGTGCTAGAGATCAGGGACAGGGGGTTTACAATGAGCAGTTCTTC
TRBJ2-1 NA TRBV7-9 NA CASSHLHNEQFF TGTGCCAGCAGCCACCTGCACAATGAGCAGTTCTTC
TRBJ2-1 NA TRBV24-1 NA CATSAGDDYNEQFF TGTGCCACCTCTGCAGGGGACGACTACAATGAGCAGTTCTTC
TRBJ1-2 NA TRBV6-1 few CATSGQDYGYTF TGTGCCACCTCCGGACAAGACTATGGCTACACCTTC
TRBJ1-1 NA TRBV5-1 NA CASSVMGAEAFF TGCGCCAGCAGCGTGATGGGGGCTGAAGCTTTCTTT
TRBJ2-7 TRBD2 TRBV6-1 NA CASMKRGRPNEQYF TGTGCCAGCATGAAGCGGGGACGTCCCAACGAGCAGTACTTC
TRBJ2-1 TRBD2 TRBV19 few CASASGTSAHNEQFF TGTGCCAGTGCCTCCGGGACTAGCGCGCACAATGAGCAGTTCTTC
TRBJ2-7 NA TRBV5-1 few CASSPGVSVYYEQYF TGCGCCAGCAGCCCGGGGGTTTCTGTGTACTACGAGCAGTACTTC
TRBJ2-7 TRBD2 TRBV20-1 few CSARRLASYEQYF TGCAGTGCTCGACGACTAGCGAGCTACGAGCAGTACTTC
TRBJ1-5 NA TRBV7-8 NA CASSSLSGGSNQPQHF TGTGCCAGCAGCAGCCTGTCTGGGGGAAGCAATCAGCCCCAGCATTTT
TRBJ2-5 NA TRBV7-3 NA CASSERGFPPQETQYF TGTGCCAGCAGCGAAAGGGGCTTTCCCCCCCAAGAGACCCAGTACTTC
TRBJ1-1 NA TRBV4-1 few CASSQGNFKTEAFF TGCGCCAGCAGCCAAGGGAACTTCAAGACTGAAGCTTTCTTT
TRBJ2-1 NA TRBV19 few CASSIVGLAGNEQFF TGTGCCAGTAGTATAGTAGGCCTAGCAGGCAATGAGCAGTTCTTC
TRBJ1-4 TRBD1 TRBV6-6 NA CASSHSLQGTATNEKLFF TGTGCCAGCAGTCACTCCCTACAGGGGACAGCAACTAATGAAAAACTGTTTTTT
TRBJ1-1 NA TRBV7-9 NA CASSPGGTVTEAFF TGTGCCAGCAGCCCTGGCGGGACGGTCACTGAAGCTTTCTTT
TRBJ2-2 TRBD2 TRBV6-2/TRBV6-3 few CASRPQASGNTGELFF TGTGCCAGCAGACCTCAGGCTAGCGGGAACACCGGGGAGCTGTTTTTT
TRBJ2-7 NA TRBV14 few CASSQGWNGPYEQYF TGTGCCAGCAGCCAAGGCTGGAACGGTCCCTACGAGCAGTACTTC
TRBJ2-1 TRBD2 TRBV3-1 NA CASSPGGAYNEQFF TGTGCCAGCAGCCCCGGGGGGGCATACAATGAGCAGTTCTTC
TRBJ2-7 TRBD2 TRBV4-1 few CASSPEIAGGYEQYF TGCGCCAGCAGCCCGGAGATAGCGGGGGGCTACGAGCAGTACTTC
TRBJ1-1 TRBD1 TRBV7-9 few CASSSDRGWSTEAFF TGTGCCAGCAGCTCCGACAGGGGCTGGAGCACTGAAGCTTTCTTT
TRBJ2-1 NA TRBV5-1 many CASSLDRPNEQFF TGCGCCAGCAGCTTGGACAGGCCCAATGAGCAGTTCTTC
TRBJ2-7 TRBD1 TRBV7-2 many CASSRWPGQTYEQYF TGTGCCAGCAGCCGGTGGCCGGGACAGACCTACGAGCAGTACTTC
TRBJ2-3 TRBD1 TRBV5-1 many CASSLGQGEDTQYF TGCGCCAGCAGCTTGGGACAGGGGGAAGATACGCAGTATTTT
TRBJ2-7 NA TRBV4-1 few CASSQSDSHYEQYF TGCGCCAGCAGCCAATCGGACTCCCACTACGAGCAGTACTTC
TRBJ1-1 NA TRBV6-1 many CASSPTVNTEAFF TGTGCCAGCAGTCCGACAGTGAACACTGAAGCTTTCTTT
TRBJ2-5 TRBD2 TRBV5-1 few CASSQRELETQYF TGCGCCAGCAGCCAGCGGGAGTTGGAGACCCAGTACTTC
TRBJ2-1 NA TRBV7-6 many CASSLGDEQFF TGTGCCAGCAGCTTAGGCGATGAGCAGTTCTTC
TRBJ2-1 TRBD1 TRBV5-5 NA CASSFGQGGSNEQFF TGTGCCAGCAGCTTCGGACAGGGGGGGAGCAATGAGCAGTTCTTC
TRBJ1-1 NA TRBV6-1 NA CASKIGGNTEAFF TGTGCCAGCAAAATCGGAGGGAACACTGAAGCTTTCTTT
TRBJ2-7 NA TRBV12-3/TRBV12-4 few CASSYRVGASYEQYF TGTGCCAGCAGCTACCGTGTAGGGGCATCCTACGAGCAGTACTTC
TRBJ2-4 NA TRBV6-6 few CASSYSGSGDIAKNIQYF TGTGCCAGCAGTTACTCGGGGAGCGGGGACATAGCCAAAAACATTCAGTACTTC